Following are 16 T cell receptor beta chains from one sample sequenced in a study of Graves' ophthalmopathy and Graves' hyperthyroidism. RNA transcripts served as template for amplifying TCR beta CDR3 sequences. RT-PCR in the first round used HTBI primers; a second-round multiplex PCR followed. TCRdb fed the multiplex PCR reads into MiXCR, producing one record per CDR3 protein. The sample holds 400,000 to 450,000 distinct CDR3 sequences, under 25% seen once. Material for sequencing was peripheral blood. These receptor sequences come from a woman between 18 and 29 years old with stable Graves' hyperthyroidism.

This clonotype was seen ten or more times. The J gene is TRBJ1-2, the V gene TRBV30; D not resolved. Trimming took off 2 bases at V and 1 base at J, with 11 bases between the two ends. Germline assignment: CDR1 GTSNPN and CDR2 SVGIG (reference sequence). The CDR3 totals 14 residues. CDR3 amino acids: CAWSRMRVNYGYTF. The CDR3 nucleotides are TGTGCCTGGAGTCGAATGAGGGTTAACTATGGCTACACCTTC. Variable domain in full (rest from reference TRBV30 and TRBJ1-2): SQTIHQWPATLVQPVGSPLSLECTVEGTSNPNLYWYRQAAGRGLQLLFYSVGIGQISSEVPQNLSASRPQDRQFILSSKKLLLSDSGFYLCAWSRMRVNYGYTFGSGTRLTVV.

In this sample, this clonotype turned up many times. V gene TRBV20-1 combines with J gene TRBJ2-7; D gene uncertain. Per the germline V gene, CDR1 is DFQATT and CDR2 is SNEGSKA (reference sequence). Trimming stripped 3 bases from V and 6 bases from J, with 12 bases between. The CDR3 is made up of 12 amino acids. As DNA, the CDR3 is TGCAGTGCTAGGGGGTCAGGTGGCGAGCAGTACTTC. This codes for CSARGSGGEQYF.

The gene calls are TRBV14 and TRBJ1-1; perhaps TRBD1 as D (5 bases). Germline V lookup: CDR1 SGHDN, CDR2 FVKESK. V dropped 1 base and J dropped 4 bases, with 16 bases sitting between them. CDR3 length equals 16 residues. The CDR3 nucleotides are TGTGCCAGCAGCCAAGGTAGGGGAAGGTGGGGCACTGAAGCTTTCTTT. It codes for CASSQGRGRWGTEAFF. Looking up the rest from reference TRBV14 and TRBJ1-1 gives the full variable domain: EAGVTQFPSHSVIEKGQTVTLRCDPISGHDNLYWYRRVMGKEIKFLLHFVKESKQDESGMPNNRFLAERTGGTYSTLKVQPAELEDSGVYFCASSQGRGRWGTEAFFGQGTRLTVV.

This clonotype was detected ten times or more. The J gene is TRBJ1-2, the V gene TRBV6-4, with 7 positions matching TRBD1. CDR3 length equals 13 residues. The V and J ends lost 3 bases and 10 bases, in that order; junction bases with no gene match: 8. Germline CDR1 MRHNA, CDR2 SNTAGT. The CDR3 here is CASSDRDGTDYTF. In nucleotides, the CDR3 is TGTGCCAGCAGTGATCGGGACGGGACAGACTACACCTTC.

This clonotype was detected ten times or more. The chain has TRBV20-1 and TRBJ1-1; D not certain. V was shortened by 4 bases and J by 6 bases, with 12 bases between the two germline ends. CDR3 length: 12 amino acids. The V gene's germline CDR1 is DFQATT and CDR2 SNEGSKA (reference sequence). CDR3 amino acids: CSATGTEAEAFF. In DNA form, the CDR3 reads TGCAGTGCTACAGGCACTGAGGCTGAAGCTTTCTTT.

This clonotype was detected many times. CDR3 sequence reads: CASRWTGETGELFF. Here the CDR3 DNA reads TGTGCCAGCAGATGGACAGGGGAGACCGGGGAGCTGTTTTTT. The chain is built from TRBV12-3 or TRBV12-4 and TRBJ2-2, with TRBD1 matching 9 bases. V shed 6 bases and J 5 bases; nucleotides not matched to a gene: 4. The CDR3 has 14 residues.

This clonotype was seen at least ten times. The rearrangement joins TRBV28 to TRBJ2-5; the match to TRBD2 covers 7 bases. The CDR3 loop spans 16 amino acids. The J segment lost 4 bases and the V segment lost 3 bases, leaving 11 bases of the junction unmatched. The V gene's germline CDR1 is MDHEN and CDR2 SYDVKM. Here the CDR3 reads CASSFPRAGWSETQYF. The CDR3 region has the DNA TGTGCCAGCAGTTTCCCGCGAGCGGGGTGGTCAGAGACCCAGTACTTC.

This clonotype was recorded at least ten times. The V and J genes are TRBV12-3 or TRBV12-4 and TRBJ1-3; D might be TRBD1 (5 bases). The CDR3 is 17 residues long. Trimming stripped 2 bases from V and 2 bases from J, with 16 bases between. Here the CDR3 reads CASSLFRGAEPGNTIYF. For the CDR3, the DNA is TGTGCCAGCAGTTTATTCAGAGGGGCGGAGCCTGGAAACACCATATATTTT.

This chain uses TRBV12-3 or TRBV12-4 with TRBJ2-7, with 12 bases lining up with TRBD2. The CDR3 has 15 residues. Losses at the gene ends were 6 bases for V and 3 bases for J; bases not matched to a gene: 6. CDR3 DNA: TGTGCCAGCAGCCGACTAGCGGGAGCTCACTACGAGCAGTACTTC. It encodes CASSRLAGAHYEQYF.

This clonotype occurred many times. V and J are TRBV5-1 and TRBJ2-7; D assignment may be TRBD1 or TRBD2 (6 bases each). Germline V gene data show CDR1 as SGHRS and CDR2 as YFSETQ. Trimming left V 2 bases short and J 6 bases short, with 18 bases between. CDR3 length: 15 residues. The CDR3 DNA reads TGCGCCAGCAGCTTACAGGGACTCACGGCGGGCGAGCAGTACTTC. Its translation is CASSLQGLTAGEQYF.

CDR3 region: CASSDGGARSEQYF. As DNA, the CDR3 is TGTGCCAGCAGTGATGGGGGGGCGCGAAGCGAGCAGTACTTC. The chain links TRBV6-1 to TRBJ2-7, with a weak D call TRBD2 (7 bases). Trimming left V 3 bases short and J 6 bases short, with 15 bases between. Germline CDR1 and CDR2: MNHNS and SASEGT. The CDR3 spans 14 residues.

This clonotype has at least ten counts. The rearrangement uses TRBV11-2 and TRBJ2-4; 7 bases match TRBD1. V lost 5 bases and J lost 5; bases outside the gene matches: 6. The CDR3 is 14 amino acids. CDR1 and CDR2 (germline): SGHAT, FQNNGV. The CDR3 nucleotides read TGTGCCAGCAGCGAAGACAGGGTACAAAACATTCAGTACTTC. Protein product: CASSEDRVQNIQYF.

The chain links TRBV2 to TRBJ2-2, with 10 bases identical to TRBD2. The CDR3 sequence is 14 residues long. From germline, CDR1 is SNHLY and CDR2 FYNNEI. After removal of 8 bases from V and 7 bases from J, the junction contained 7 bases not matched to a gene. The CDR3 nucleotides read TGTGCCAGCCGCGGGACTAGCGCTCACGGGGAGCTGTTTTTT. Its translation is CASRGTSAHGELFF.

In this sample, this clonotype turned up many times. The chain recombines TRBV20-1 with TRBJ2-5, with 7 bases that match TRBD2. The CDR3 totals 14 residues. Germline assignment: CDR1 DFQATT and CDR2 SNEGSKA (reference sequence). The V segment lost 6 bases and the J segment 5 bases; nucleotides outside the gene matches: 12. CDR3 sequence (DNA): TGCAGTGCCCCCTCGGGGGGAAGTGTGGAGACCCAGTACTTC. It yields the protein CSAPSGGSVETQYF.

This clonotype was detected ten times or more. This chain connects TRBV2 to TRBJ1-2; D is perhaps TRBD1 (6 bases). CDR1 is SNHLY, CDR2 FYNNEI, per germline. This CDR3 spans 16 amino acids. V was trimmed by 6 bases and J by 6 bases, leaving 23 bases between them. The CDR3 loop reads CASRDGDKAGTDGYTF. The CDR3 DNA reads TGTGCCAGCAGGGATGGGGACAAGGCCGGCACCGATGGCTACACCTTC.

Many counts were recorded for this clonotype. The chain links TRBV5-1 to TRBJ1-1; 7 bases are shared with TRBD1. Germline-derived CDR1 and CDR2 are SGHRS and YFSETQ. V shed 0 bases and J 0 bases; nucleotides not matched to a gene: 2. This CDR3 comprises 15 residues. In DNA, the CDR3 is TGCGCCAGCAGCTTGGTAGGGGGCGTGAACACTGAAGCTTTCTTT. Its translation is CASSLVGGVNTEAFF.